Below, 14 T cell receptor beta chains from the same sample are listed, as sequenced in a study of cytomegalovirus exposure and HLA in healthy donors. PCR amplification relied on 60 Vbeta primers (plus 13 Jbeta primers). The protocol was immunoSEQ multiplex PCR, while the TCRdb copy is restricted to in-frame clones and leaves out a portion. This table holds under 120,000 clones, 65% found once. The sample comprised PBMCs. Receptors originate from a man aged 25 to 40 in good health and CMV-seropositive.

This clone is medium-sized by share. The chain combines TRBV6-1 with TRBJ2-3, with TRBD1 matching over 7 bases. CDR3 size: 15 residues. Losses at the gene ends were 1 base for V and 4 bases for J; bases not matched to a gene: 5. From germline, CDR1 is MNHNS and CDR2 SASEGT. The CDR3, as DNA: TGTGCCAGCAGTGAAGAGGTAGGGGGCCCAGATACGCAGTATTTT. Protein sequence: CASSEEVGGPDTQYF.

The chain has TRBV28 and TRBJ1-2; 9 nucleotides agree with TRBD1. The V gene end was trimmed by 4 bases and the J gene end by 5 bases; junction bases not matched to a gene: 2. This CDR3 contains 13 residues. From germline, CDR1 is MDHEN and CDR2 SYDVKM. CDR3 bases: TGTGCCAGCAGTTACGGGACAGGGTATGGCTACACCTTC. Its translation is CASSYGTGYGYTF.

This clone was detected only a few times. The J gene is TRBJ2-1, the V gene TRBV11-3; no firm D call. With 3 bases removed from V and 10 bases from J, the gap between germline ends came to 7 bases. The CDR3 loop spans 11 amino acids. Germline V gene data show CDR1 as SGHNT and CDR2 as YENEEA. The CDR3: CASSLRSEQFF. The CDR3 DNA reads TGTGCCAGCAGCTTGCGGTCCGAGCAGTTCTTC. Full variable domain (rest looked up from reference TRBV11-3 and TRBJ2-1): EAGVVQSPRYKIIEKKQPVAFWCNPISGHNTLYWYLQNLGQGPELLIRYENEEAVDDSQLPKDRFSAERLKGVDSTLKIQPAELGDSAVYLCASSLRSEQFFGPGTRLTVL.

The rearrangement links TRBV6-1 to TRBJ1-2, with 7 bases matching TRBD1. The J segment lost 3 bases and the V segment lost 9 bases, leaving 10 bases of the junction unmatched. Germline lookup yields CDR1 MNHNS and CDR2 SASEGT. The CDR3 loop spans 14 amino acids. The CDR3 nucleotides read TGTGCCAGTTCCCGACAGGGCTCCCACTATGGCTACACCTTC. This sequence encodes CASSRQGSHYGYTF.

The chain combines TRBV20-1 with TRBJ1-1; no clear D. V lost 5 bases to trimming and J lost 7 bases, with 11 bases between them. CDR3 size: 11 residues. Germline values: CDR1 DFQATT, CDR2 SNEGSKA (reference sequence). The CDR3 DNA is TGCAGTGCTCCCTGGCAGGTTGAAGCTTTCTTT. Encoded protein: CSAPWQVEAFF.

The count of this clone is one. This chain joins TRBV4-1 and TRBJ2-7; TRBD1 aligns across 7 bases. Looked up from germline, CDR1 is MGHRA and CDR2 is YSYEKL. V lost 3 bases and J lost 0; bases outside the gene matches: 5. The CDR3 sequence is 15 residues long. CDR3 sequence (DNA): TGCGCCAGCAGCCACGCGACAGGGAGCTCCTACGAGCAGTACTTC. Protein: CASSHATGSSYEQYF.

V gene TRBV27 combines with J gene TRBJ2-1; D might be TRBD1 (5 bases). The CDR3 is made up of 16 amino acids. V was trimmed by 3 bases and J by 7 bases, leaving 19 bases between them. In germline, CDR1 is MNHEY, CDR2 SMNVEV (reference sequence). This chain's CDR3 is CASSLGPDQYWNEQFF. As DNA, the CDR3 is TGTGCCAGCAGTTTGGGGCCGGACCAGTATTGGAATGAGCAGTTCTTC.

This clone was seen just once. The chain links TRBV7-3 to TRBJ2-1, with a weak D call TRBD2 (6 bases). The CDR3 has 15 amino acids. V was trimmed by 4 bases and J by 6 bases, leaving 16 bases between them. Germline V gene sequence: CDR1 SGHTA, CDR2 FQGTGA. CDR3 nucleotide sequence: TGTGCCAGCAGCTCCTGGGTGGGGGGTTCCAATGAGCAGTTCTTC. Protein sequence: CASSSWVGGSNEQFF. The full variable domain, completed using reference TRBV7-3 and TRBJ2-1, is GAGVSQTPSNKVTEKGKYVELRCDPISGHTALYWYRQSLGQGPEFLIYFQGTGAADDSGLPNDRFFAVRPEGSVSTLKIQRTERGDSAVYLCASSSWVGGSNEQFFGPGTRLTVL.

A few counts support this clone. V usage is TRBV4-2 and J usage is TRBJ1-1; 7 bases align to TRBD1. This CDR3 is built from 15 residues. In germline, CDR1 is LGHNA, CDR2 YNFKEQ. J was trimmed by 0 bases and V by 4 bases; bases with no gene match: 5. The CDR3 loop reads CASSLTGALNTEAFF. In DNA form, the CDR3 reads TGTGCCAGCAGCCTCACAGGGGCCTTGAACACTGAAGCTTTCTTT.

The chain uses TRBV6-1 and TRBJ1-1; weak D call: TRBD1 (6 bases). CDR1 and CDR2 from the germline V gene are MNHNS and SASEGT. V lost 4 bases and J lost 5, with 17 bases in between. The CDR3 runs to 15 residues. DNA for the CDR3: TGTGCCAGCAGTGGGTCCCCACAGGGAAGGACTGAAGCTTTCTTT. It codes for CASSGSPQGRTEAFF.

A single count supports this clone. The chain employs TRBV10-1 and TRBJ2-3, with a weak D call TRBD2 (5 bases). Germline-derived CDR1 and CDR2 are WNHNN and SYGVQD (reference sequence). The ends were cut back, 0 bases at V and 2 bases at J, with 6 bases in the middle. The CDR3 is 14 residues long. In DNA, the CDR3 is TGCGCCAGCAGTGAGTCGACTATCACAGATACGCAGTATTTT. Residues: CASSESTITDTQYF.

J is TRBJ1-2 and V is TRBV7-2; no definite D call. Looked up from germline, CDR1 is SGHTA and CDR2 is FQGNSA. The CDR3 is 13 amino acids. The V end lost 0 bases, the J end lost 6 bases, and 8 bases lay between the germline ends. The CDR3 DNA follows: TGTGCCAGCAGCTTAGCGACGGGGAATGGCTACACCTTC. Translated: CASSLATGNGYTF.

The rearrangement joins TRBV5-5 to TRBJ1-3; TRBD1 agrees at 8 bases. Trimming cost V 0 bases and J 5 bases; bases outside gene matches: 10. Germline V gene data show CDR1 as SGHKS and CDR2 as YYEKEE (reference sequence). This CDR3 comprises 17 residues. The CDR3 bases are TGTGCCAGCAGCTTGGACCTTGGACAGGGTAGGAGAAACACCATATATTTT. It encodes CASSLDLGQGRRNTIYF.

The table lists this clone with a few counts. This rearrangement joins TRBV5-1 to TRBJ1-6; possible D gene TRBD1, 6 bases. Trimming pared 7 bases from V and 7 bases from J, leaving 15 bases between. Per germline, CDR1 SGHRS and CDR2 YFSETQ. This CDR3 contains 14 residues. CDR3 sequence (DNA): TGCGCCAGCGGTGCGGGGGGCGCGAATTCACCCCTCCACTTT. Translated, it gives CASGAGGANSPLHF. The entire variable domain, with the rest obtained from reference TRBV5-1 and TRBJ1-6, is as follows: KAGVTQTPRYLIKTRGQQVTLSCSPISGHRSVSWYQQTPGQGLQFLFEYFSETQRNKGNFPGRFSGRQFSNSRSEMNVSTLELGDSALYLCASGAGGANSPLHFGNGTRLTVT.